This TCR beta chain is from a study of breast tumors, draining lymph nodes, adjacent tissues. Overall study findings and caveats: Luminal-like breast cancer showed significantly higher tumor–nontumor repertoire similarity than basal-like.

Via MiXCR, TCRdb re-called the multiplex PCR reads, giving one row per CDR3 protein. The sample gives around 140,000 distinct CDR3 sequences, under 25% of which show up once; just over 2.5% is in the top ten. Many counts were recorded for this clonotype. The antigen is undetermined. Axillary draining lymph nodes of breast cancer patients supplied the node samples. Germline lookup yields CDR1 DFQATT and CDR2 SNEGSKA (reference sequence). The CDR3 loop spans 15 amino acids. The J segment lost 0 bases and the V segment lost 0 bases, leaving 4 bases of the junction unmatched. The source material was axillary lymph node tissue. This TCR came from a female donor with breast cancer. Some clones in this sample may be carry-over from other donors' samples. The chain links TRBV20-1 to TRBJ2-7; TRBD2 aligns across 8 bases. CDR3 DNA: TGCAGTGCTAGAGATGGCAGCGGGAGCTCCTACGAGCAGTACTTC. Translating gives CSARDGSGSSYEQYF.